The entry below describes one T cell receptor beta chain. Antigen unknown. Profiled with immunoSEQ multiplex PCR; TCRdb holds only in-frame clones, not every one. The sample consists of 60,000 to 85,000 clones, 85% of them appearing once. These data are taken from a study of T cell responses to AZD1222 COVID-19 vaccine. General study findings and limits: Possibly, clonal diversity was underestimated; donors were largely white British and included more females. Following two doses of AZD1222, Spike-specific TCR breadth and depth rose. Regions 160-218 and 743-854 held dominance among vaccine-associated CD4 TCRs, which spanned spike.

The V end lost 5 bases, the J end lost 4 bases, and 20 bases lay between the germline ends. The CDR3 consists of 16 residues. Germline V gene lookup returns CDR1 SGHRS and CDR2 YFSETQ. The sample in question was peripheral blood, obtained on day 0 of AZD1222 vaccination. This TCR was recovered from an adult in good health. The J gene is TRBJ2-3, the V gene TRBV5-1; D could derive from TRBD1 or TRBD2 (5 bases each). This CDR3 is CASSYFSRGAADTQYF. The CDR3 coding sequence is TGCGCCAGCAGTTACTTTAGCAGAGGGGCGGCAGATACGCAGTATTTT. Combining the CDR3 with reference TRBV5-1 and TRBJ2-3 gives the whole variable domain KAGVTQTPRYLIKTRGQQVTLSCSPISGHRSVSWYQQTPGQGLQFLFEYFSETQRNKGNFPGRFSGRQFSNSRSEMNVSTLELGDSALYLCASSYFSRGAADTQYFGPGTRLTVL.